A single sample gave rise to the 14 T cell receptor beta chains below, sequenced in a study of beta chain features in type 1 diabetes. cDNA synthesis used the whole RNA isolate, giving expressed TCRB sequences. Profiled with immunoSEQ multiplex PCR; TCRdb holds only in-frame clones, not every one. Among some 150,000 clones, over 8.5% were seen once, and the ten largest hold roughly 2%. Sequencing used central memory CD4+ T cells from blood. Receptor source: a man between 18 and 29 years old in good health.

This clone was seen a few times. The chain carries TRBV11-1 and TRBJ2-2; 7 bases are shared with TRBD2. Germline values: CDR1 SGHAT, CDR2 FQDESV (reference sequence). With V trimmed by 6 bases and J by 3 bases, 4 bases remained unmatched. The CDR3 runs 14 residues. For the CDR3, the DNA is TGTGCCAGCAGTTCAGCGGGGTACACCGGGGAGCTGTTTTTT. Protein sequence: CASSSAGYTGELFF.

The gene calls are TRBV7-2 and TRBJ1-6, with D possibly being TRBD1 (6 bases). V lost 7 bases, J lost 0 bases, and 13 bases lay in between. The CDR3 spans 16 residues. The germline gives CDR1 SGHTA, CDR2 FQGNSA. DNA of the CDR3: TGTGCCAGCAACAGGGTTTCCAGCTCCTATAATTCACCCCTCCACTTT. It encodes CASNRVSSSYNSPLHF.

This clone has a handful of counts. V usage is TRBV5-4 and J usage is TRBJ2-4; 8 bases are a match to TRBD1. The CDR3 extends over 14 amino acids. Germline V gives CDR1 SGHNT, CDR2 YYREEE (reference sequence). V shed 4 bases and J 6 bases; nucleotides not matched to a gene: 6. The CDR3 nucleotides read TGTGCCAGCAGCCCGCAGGGGGCAGGAAACATTCAGTACTTC. This gives the protein CASSPQGAGNIQYF.

Only a few counts were recorded for this clone. The rearrangement links TRBV29-1 to TRBJ2-1, with TRBD1 as a possible D gene (5 bases). The CDR3 sequence is 13 residues long. Germline V gene data show CDR1 as SQVTM and CDR2 as ANQGSEA. V lost 7 bases to trimming and J lost 9 bases, with 19 bases between them. The CDR3 nucleotides are TGCAGCGCTTCGGGTTCCAGGGAAGGTGAGCAGTTCTTC. This encodes CSASGSREGEQFF.

There are many counts of this clone. This chain joins TRBV19 and TRBJ2-5, with D tentatively TRBD2 (5 bases). The germline V gene has CDR1 LNHDA and CDR2 SQIVND (reference sequence). The CDR3 loop spans 11 amino acids. V lost 6 bases, J lost 3 bases, and 5 bases lay in between. The CDR3 loop reads CASRGEETQYF. DNA of the CDR3: TGTGCCAGTAGGGGAGAAGAGACCCAGTACTTC.

This clone turned up a few times. The chain couples TRBV27 to TRBJ2-1, with D hard to call. CDR1 is MNHEY and CDR2 is SMNVEV in the germline V gene (reference sequence). V dropped 2 bases and J dropped 9 bases, with 17 bases sitting between them. The CDR3 has 15 amino acids. This CDR3 is CASSLIEVGMPEQFF. Written as DNA, the CDR3 is TGTGCCAGCAGTTTAATTGAGGTGGGGATGCCTGAGCAGTTCTTC.

This clone came up a few times. V and J are TRBV28 and TRBJ2-3; D is unclear. Trimming pared 5 bases from V and 2 bases from J, leaving 5 bases between. This CDR3 has 12 residues. Germline CDR1 and CDR2: MDHEN and SYDVKM. Written as DNA, the CDR3 is TGTGCCAGCAGTCTTCTCACAGATACGCAGTATTTT. As protein: CASSLLTDTQYF.

This chain links TRBV9 with TRBJ2-2; no clear D gene. This CDR3 region has 13 residues. Germline V lookup: CDR1 SGDLS, CDR2 YYNGEE. The V gene lost 4 bases and the J gene lost 7 bases, with 11 bases spanning the gap. The CDR3 DNA reads TGTGCCAGCAGCCTCGTGTTCGGCGGGGAGCTGTTTTTT. Its protein is CASSLVFGGELFF.

This clone was observed a handful of times. The J gene is TRBJ2-3, the V gene TRBV5-4; 12 bases are shared with TRBD2. The germline V gene has CDR1 SGHNT and CDR2 YYREEE (reference sequence). This CDR3 spans 17 amino acids. The junction had 7 bases not matched to a gene; V was cut back by 4 bases and J by 1 base. The CDR3 protein is CASSASGGAGGTDTQYF. The CDR3 DNA reads as TGTGCCAGCAGCGCTAGCGGGGGGGCCGGGGGCACAGATACGCAGTATTTT.

J is TRBJ1-2 and V is TRBV9, with TRBD1 identical over 8 bases. The CDR3 loop spans 15 amino acids. In germline, CDR1 is SGDLS, CDR2 YYNGEE. With 1 base clipped from V and 0 bases from J, the junction kept 2 bases outside the gene matches. DNA for the CDR3: TGTGCCAGCAGCGTACAGGGGGCAGCTAACTATGGCTACACCTTC. It specifies CASSVQGAANYGYTF. Variable domain in full (rest from reference TRBV9 and TRBJ1-2): DSGVTQTPKHLITATGQRVTLRCSPRSGDLSVYWYQQSLDQGLQFLIQYYNGEERAKGNILERFSAQQFPDLHSELNLSSLELGDSALYFCASSVQGAANYGYTFGSGTRLTVV.

This clone turned up a few times. The CDR3 loop reads CASSLQAGSQETQYF. CDR3 sequence (DNA): TGTGCCAGCAGCTTACAGGCCGGGTCACAAGAGACCCAGTACTTC. The V gene is TRBV7-2, the J gene TRBJ2-5; D gene uncertain. The CDR3 loop spans 15 amino acids. Trimming cost V 2 bases and J 2 bases, with 12 bases left between them. Per germline, CDR1 SGHTA and CDR2 FQGNSA.

This clone was observed a few times. The V and J genes are TRBV9 and TRBJ2-1; the match to TRBD2 covers 14 bases. The CDR3 covers 17 residues. Looked up from germline, CDR1 is SGDLS and CDR2 is YYNGEE. Losses at the gene ends were 3 bases for V and 6 bases for J; bases not matched to a gene: 8. This chain's CDR3 is CASSAGTSGRRVNEQFF. Written as DNA, the CDR3 is TGTGCCAGCAGCGCCGGGACTAGCGGGAGAAGAGTCAATGAGCAGTTCTTC.

This clone was found a few times. The J gene is TRBJ1-2, the V gene TRBV21-1; the table's D gene call, TRBD1, was not cross checked with the DNA. TRBV21-1 is designated a pseudogene. The length of the CDR3 is 15 residues. CDR3 bases: TGTGCCAGCAGCAAATGGTATAGGGGCTTAGATGGCTACACCTTC. Its protein product is CASSKWYRGLDGYTF.

In its sample, this clone was seen a few times. This chain links TRBV7-9 with TRBJ1-4; D is uncertain. CDR1 and CDR2 (germline): SEHNR, FQNEAQ (reference sequence). Trimming cost V 8 bases and J 5 bases, with 15 bases left between them. The CDR3 consists of 14 residues. CDR3 nucleotides: TGTGCCAGCGGAATGGACGGAATGAATGAAAAACTGTTTTTT. Its translation: CASGMDGMNEKLFF.